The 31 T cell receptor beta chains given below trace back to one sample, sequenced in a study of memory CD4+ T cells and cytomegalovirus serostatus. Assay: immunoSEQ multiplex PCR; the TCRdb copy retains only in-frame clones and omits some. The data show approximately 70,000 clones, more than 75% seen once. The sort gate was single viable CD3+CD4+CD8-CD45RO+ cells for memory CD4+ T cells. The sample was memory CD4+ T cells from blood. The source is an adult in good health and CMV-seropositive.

CDR3 region: CSGKTGKDTGELFF. Here the CDR3 DNA reads TGCAGCGGGAAGACAGGGAAGGACACCGGGGAGCTGTTTTTT. This chain uses TRBV29-1 with TRBJ2-2, with 7 bases that match TRBD1. CDR3 length equals 14 residues. V shed 7 bases and J 3 bases; nucleotides not matched to a gene: 8. Per the germline V gene, CDR1 is SQVTM and CDR2 is ANQGSEA.

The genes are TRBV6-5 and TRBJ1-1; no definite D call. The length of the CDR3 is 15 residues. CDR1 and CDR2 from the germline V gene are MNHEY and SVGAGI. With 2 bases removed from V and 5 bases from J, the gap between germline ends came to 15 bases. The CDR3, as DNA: TGTGCCAGCAGTTACGATACGGCACAAGGGACTGAAGCTTTCTTT. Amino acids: CASSYDTAQGTEAFF.

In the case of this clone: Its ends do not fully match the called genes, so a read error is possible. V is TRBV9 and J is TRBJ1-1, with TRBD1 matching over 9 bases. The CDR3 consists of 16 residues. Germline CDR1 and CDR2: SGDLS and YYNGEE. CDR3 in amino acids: CASSPLGQGMKTEAFF. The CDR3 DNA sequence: TGTGCCAGCAGCCCCCTGGGACAGGGTATGAAGACTGAAGCTTTCTTT.

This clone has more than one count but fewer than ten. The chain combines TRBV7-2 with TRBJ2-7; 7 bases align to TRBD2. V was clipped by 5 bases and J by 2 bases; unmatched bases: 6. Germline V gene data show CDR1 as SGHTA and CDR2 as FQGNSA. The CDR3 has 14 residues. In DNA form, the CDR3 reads TGTGCCAGCAGCCGTAGCGGGTCAGCCTACGAGCAGTACTTC. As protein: CASSRSGSAYEQYF.

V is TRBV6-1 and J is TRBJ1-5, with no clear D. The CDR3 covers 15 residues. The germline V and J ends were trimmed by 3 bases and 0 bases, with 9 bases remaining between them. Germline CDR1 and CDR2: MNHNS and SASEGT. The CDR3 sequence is CASSDRFYSNQPQHF. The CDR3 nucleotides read TGTGCCAGCAGTGACAGGTTCTATAGCAATCAGCCCCAGCATTTT.

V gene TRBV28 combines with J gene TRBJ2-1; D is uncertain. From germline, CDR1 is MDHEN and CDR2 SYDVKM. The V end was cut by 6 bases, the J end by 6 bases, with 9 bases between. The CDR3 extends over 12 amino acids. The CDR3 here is CASRPHINEQFF. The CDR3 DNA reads TGTGCCAGCAGACCACACATCAATGAGCAGTTCTTC. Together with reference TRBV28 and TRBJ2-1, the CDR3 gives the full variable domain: DVKVTQSSRYLVKRTGEKVFLECVQDMDHENMFWYRQDPGLGLRLIYFSYDVKMKEKGDIPEGYSVSREKKERFSLILESASTNQTSMYLCASRPHINEQFFGPGTRLTVL.

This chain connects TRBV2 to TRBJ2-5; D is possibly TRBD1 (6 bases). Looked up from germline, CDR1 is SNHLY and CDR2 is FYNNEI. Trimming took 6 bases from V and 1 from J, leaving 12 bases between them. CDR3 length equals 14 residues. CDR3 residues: CASSVQGTQETQYF. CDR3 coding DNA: TGTGCCAGCAGCGTACAGGGAACCCAAGAGACCCAGTACTTC.

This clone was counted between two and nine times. The CDR3 DNA reads as TGCGCCAGCAGTTCCGGGACTAGCGGTTACAACACCGGGGAGCTGTTTTTT. Its protein product is CASSSGTSGYNTGELFF. The chain couples TRBV5-1 to TRBJ2-2; the match to TRBD2 covers 11 bases. Trimming at V came to 5 bases and at J to 2 bases, leaving 8 bases not matched to a gene. This CDR3 contains 17 residues. In germline, CDR1 is SGHRS, CDR2 YFSETQ.

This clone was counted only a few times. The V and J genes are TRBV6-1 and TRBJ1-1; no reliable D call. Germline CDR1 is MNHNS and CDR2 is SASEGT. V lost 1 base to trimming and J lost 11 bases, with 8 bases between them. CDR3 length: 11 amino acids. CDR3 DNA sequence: TGTGCCAGCAGTGAAGAAGGTGAGGCTTTCTTT. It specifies CASSEEGEAFF.

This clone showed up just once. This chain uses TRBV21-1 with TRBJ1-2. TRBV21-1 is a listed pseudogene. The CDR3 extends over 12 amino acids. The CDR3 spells CASSKKVSGYTF. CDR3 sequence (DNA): TGTGCCAGCAGCAAAAAAGTCTCTGGCTACACCTTC.

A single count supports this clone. The CDR3 DNA follows: TGTGCCAGCAGATTCTCCGGGACAGGGACTGGGGTCTACGAGCAGTACTTC. As protein: CASRFSGTGTGVYEQYF. The V and J genes are TRBV27 and TRBJ2-7; 9 bases are shared with TRBD1. The CDR3 sequence is 17 residues long. The germline CDR1 and CDR2 sequences are MNHEY and SMNVEV (reference sequence). V dropped 6 bases and J dropped 3; count of bases not matched to a gene: 15.

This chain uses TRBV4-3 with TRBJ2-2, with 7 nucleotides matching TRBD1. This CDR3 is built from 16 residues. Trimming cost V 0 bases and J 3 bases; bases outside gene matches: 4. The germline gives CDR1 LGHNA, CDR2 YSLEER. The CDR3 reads CASSQDRGQYTGELFF. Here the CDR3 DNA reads TGCGCCAGCAGCCAAGATCGGGGACAGTACACCGGGGAGCTGTTTTTT.

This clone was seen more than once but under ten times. As DNA, the CDR3 is TGTGCCAGTAGTATACCCGGACAGGGCATCTATGGCTACACCTTC. As protein: CASSIPGQGIYGYTF. The chain employs TRBV19 and TRBJ1-2, with TRBD1 matching 8 bases. The CDR3 totals 15 residues. Germline CDR1 reads LNHDA; CDR2 reads SQIVND (reference sequence). V was pared by 2 bases and J by 4 bases, with 6 bases of the junction left unmatched.

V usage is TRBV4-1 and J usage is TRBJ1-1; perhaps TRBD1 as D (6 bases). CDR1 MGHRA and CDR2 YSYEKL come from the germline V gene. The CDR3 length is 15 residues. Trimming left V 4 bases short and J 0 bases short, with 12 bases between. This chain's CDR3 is CASSRGPGVNTEAFF. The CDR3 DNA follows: TGCGCCAGCAGCCGGGGACCAGGGGTGAACACTGAAGCTTTCTTT.

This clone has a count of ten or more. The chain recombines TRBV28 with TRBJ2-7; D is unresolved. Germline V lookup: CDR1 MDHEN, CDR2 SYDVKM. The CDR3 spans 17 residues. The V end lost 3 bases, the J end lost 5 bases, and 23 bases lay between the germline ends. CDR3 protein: CASSFNGIRALHHEQYF. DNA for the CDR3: TGTGCCAGCAGTTTCAATGGTATCAGAGCCCTACACCACGAGCAGTACTTC.

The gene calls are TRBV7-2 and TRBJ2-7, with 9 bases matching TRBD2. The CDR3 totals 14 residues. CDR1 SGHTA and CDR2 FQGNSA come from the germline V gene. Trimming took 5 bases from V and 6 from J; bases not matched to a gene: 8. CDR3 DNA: TGTGCCAGCAGCGCGCGGGAGGGCCCTCTCGAGCAGTACTTC. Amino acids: CASSAREGPLEQYF.

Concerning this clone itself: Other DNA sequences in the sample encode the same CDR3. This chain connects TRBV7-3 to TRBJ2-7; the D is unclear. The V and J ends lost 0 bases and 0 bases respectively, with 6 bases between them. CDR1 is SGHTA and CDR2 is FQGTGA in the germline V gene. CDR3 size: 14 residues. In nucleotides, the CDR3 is TGTGCCAGCAGCTTAACAGGCAGCTCCTACGAGCAGTACTTC. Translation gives CASSLTGSSYEQYF.

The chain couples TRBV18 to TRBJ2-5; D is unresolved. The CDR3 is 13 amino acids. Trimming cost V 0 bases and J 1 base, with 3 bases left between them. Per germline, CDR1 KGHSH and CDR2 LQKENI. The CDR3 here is CASSPPSQETQYF. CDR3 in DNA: TGTGCCAGCTCACCACCGTCCCAAGAGACCCAGTACTTC. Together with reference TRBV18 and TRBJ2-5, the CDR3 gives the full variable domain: NAGVMQNPRHLVRRRGQEARLRCSPMKGHSHVYWYRQLPEEGLKFMVYLQKENIIDESGMPKERFSAEFPKEGPSILRIQQVVRGDSAAYFCASSPPSQETQYFGPGTRLLVL.

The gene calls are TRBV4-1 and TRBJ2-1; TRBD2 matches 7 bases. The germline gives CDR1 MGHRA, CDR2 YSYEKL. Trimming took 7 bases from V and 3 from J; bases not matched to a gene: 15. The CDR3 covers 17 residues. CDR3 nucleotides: TGCGCCAGCAACGAAGGCGGGCGGGGGAGTCTCTACAATGAGCAGTTCTTC. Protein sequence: CASNEGGRGSLYNEQFF.

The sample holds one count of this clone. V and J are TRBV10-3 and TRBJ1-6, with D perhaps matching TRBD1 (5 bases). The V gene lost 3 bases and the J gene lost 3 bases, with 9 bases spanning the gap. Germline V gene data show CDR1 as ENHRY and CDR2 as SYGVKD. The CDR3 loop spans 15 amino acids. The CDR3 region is CAISEGVSYNSPLHF. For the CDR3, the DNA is TGTGCCATCAGTGAAGGGGTCAGCTATAATTCACCCCTCCACTTT.

The CDR3 DNA is TGTGCCAGTAGTATGGGGGGACTGAACACCGGGGAGCTGTTTTTT. Translation gives CASSMGGLNTGELFF. The chain employs TRBV19 and TRBJ2-2; maybe TRBD2 (6 bases). This CDR3 is built from 15 residues. V lost 3 bases and J 1 base, leaving 9 bases between the germline ends. The germline V gene has CDR1 LNHDA and CDR2 SQIVND (reference sequence).

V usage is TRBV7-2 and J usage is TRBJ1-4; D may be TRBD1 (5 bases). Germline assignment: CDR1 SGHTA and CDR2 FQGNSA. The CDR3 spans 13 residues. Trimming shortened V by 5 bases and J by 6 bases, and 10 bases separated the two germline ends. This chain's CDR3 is CASSTRDDEKLFF. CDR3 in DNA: TGTGCCAGCAGCACCAGGGATGATGAAAAACTGTTTTTT.

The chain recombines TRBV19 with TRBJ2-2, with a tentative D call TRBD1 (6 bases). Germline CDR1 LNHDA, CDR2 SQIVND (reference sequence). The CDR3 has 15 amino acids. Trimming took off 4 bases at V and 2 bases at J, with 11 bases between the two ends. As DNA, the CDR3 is TGTGCCAGTAGTACGTTGGGGGCTAACACCGGGGAGCTGTTTTTT. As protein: CASSTLGANTGELFF.

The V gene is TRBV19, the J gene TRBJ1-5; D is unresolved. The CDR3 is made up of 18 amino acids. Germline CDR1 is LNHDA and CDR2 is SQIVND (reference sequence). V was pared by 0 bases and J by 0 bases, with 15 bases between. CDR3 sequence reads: CASSIDQASSYSNQPQHF. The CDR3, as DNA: TGTGCCAGTAGTATAGATCAGGCTAGCTCTTATAGCAATCAGCCCCAGCATTTT.

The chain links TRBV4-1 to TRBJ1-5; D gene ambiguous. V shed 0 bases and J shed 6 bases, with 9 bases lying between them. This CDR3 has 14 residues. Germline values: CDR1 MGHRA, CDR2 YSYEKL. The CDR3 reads CASSQDASGQPQHF. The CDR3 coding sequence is TGCGCCAGCAGCCAAGATGCGTCGGGTCAGCCCCAGCATTTT.

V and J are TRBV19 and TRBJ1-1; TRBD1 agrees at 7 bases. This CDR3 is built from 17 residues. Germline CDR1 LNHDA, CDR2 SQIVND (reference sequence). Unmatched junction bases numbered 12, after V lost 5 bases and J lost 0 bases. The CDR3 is CASSSFPTGTVNTEAFF. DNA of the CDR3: TGTGCCAGTAGTTCATTCCCGACCGGGACAGTGAACACTGAAGCTTTCTTT.

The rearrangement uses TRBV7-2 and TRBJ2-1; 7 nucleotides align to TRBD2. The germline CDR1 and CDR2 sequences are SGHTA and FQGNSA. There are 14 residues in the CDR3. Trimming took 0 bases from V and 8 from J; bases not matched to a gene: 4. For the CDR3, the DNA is TGTGCCAGCAGCTTAGCGGGAGGGCCAGATGAGCAGTTCTTC. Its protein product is CASSLAGGPDEQFF.

CDR3: CASSSRGQSNQPQHF. CDR3 sequence (DNA): TGTGCCAGCAGCTCGCGTGGACAGAGCAATCAGCCCCAGCATTTT. The chain has TRBV7-2 and TRBJ1-5; perhaps TRBD1 as D (6 bases). V was trimmed by 4 bases and J by 1 base, leaving 11 bases between them. Germline V gene lookup returns CDR1 SGHTA and CDR2 FQGNSA. The CDR3 totals 15 residues.

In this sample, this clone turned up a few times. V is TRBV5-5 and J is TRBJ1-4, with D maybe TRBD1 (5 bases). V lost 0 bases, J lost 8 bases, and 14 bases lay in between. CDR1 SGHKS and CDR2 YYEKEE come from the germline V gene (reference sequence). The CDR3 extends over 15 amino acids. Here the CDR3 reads CASSLELGEGEKLFF. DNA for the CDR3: TGTGCCAGCAGCTTGGAGTTGGGTGAGGGGGAAAAACTGTTTTTT.

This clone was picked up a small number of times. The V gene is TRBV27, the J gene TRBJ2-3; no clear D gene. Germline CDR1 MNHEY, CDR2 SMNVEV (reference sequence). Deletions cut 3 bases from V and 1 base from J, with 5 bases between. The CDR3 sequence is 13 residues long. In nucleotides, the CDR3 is TGTGCCAGCAGTTTCCCAGGCACAGATACGCAGTATTTT. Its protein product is CASSFPGTDTQYF.

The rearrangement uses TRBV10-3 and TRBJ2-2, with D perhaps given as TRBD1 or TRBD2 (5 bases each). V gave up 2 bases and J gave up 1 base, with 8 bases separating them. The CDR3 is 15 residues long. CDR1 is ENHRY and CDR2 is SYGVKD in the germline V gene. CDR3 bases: TGTGCCATCAGTGAGGGGACGGGGAACACCGGGGAGCTGTTTTTT. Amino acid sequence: CAISEGTGNTGELFF.